This TCR beta chain emerged from a study of HIV-infected patients and healthy controls. Study at large: Early therapy brought no consistent CD8 count shift, though the CD4:CD8 ratio rose a little. General study findings and limits: Significant mean usage differences between HIV-infected patients and controls involved eight alpha and eight beta V genes. Healthy controls shared more CDR3 sequences between individuals than HIV-infected patients did.

Reverse transcription used about 500 ng RNA and constant-region primers for alpha and beta. Each of the alpha and beta chains got its own library through chain-specific third strand synthesis with indices. One entry per CDR3 protein, called by TCRdb with MiXCR from the 5' RACE reads. The sample has 9,500 or so distinct CDR3 sequences; approximately 5.2% are singletons. V lost 2 bases and J lost 6, with 17 bases in between. The CDR3 contains 15 residues. Germline V gene data show CDR1 as GTSNPN and CDR2 as SVGIG (reference sequence). This clonotype appeared many times. What it binds is not known. Whole blood was used without fractionation, so all unsorted peripheral T cells were included.

The receptor's source is an adult with HIV infection. Sequences were derived from blood, sampled before antiretroviral therapy. The chain carries TRBV30 and TRBJ2-4; no definite D call. The CDR3 nucleotides are TGTGCCTGGAGTCCTTCCATCGGCCAGGCAAACATTCAGTACTTC. Amino acids: CAWSPSIGQANIQYF.